This T cell receptor beta chain came from a study of T cells after somatic rescue of genetic block. The CDR3 runs 13 residues. Trimming shortened V by 1 base and J by 3 bases, and 6 bases separated the two germline ends. Germline V lookup: CDR1 SGHVS, CDR2 FNYEAQ. TCRdb's table, derived via immunoSEQ multiplex PCR, lists solely in-frame clones and lacks some. The sample lists more than 70,000 clones, approximately 90% occurring once. This clone was observed a few times. Sequenced material: peripheral blood mononuclear cells (PBMCs). The TCR sequence derives from a woman aged 18 to 35. The rearrangement uses TRBV7-6 and TRBJ1-1, with D hard to call. For the CDR3, the DNA is TGTGCCAGCAGCTTAGACAGACACACTGAAGCTTTCTTT. The encoded protein is CASSLDRHTEAFF.